Here is one TCR beta chain with its context. The antigen remains undetermined. Profiled with immunoSEQ multiplex PCR; TCRdb holds only in-frame clones, not every one. The table includes roughly 400,000 clones, 90% detected once. Germline V gives CDR1 LNHDA, CDR2 SQIVND (reference sequence). After removal of 2 bases from V and 12 bases from J, the junction contained 8 bases not matched to a gene. The CDR3 consists of 14 residues. The sample belongs to a study of Ad26.COV2.S vaccination and SARS-CoV-2 variants. Study in general: In the COV1001 trial, the donor was in the Ad26.COV2.S arm. Ad26.COV2.S given intramuscularly, once or twice 56 days apart. Study-wide results and limits: Those who received the vaccine showed greater spike-specific TCR breadth than those given placebo. Estimates derived from TCR breadth and depth analyses may have underestimated total T cell responses.

Treatment defined: roughly 18 received Ad26.COV2.S at low or high dose, single or two shots; about 5 received placebo; per-sample allocation not given. Sampling happened 63 days after the first vaccine or placebo injection. The chain carries TRBV19 and TRBJ2-1; 9 nucleotides align to TRBD2. The clonotype was recovered from a person aged 18-60 years who received the Ad26.COV2.S COVID-19 vaccine or a placebo. The input for sequencing was peripheral blood, taken in a trial of Ad26.COV2.S vaccine versus placebo. CDR3 DNA: TGTGCCAGTAGTATACTAGCGGGGAGGGAGGGGCAGTTCTTC. Residues: CASSILAGREGQFF.